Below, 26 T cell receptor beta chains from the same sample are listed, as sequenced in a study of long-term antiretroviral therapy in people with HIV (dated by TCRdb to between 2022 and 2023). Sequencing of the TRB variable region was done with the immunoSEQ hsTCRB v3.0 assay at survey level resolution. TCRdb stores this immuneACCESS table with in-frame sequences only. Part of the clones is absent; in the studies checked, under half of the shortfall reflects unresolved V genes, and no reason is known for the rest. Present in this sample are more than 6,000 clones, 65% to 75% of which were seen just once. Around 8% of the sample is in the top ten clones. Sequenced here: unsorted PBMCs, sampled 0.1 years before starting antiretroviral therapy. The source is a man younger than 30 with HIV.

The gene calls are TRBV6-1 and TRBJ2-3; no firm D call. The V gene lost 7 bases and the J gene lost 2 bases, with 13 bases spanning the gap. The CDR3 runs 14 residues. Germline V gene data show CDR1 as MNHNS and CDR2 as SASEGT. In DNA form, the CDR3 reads TGTGCCAGCAACTATCCCCTAAACACAGATACGCAGTATTTT. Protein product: CASNYPLNTDTQYF.

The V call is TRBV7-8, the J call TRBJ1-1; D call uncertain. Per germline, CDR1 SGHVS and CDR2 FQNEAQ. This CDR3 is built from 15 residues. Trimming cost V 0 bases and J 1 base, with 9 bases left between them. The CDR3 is CASSLAGLWNTEAFF. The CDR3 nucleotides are TGTGCCAGCAGCTTAGCAGGACTTTGGAACACTGAAGCTTTCTTT.

This CDR3 reads CASSLLQGRNTEAFF. In nucleotides, the CDR3 is TGTGCCAGCAGCTTGTTACAGGGGAGAAACACTGAAGCTTTCTTT. The chain couples TRBV9 to TRBJ1-1, with 7 bases fitting TRBD1. The length of the CDR3 is 15 residues. Per the germline V gene, CDR1 is SGDLS and CDR2 is YYNGEE. With V trimmed by 4 bases and J by 2 bases, 8 bases remained unmatched. The variable domain in full, with the rest retrieved from reference TRBV9 and TRBJ1-1, is DSGVTQTPKHLITATGQRVTLRCSPRSGDLSVYWYQQSLDQGLQFLIQYYNGEERAKGNILERFSAQQFPDLHSELNLSSLELGDSALYFCASSLLQGRNTEAFFGQGTRLTVV.

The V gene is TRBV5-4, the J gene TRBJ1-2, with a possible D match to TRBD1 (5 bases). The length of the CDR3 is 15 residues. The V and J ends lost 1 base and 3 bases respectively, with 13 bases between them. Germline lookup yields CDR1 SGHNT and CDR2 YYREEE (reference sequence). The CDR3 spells CASSLTVRGDYGYTF. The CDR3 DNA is TGTGCCAGCAGCTTGACCGTGCGGGGGGACTATGGCTACACCTTC.

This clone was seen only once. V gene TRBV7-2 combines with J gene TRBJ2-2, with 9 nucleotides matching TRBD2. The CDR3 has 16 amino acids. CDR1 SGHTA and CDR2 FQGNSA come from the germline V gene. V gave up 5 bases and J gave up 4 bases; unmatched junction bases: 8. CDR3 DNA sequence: TGTGCCAGCAGCCGAAAACTACTAGCGGGCACCGGGGAGCTGTTTTTT. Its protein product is CASSRKLLAGTGELFF.

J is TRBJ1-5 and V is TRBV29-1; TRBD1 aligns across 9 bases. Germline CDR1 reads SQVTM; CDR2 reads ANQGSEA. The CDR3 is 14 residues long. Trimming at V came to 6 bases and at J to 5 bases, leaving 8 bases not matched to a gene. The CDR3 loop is CSVSGQGGDQPQHF. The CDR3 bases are TGCAGCGTCTCGGGACAGGGAGGAGATCAGCCCCAGCATTTT.

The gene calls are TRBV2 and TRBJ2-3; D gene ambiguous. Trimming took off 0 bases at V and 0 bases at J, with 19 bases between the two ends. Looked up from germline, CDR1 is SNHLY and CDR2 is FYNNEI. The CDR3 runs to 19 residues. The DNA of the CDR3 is TGTGCCAGCAGTGAAGCGCTTGTGCCAGAATCCTCTAGCACAGATACGCAGTATTTT. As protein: CASSEALVPESSSTDTQYF.

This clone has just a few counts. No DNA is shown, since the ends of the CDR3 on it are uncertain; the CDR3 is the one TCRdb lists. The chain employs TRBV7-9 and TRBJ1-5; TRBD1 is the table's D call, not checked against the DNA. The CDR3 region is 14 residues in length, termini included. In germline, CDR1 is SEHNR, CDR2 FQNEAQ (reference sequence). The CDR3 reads CASSFGQGNQPQHF.

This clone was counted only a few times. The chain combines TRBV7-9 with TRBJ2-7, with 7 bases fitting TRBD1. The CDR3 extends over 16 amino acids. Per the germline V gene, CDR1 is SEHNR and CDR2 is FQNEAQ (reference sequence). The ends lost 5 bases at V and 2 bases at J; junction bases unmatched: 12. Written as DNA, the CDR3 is TGTGCCAGCAGCGGAAACCGGGACAGACCGACCTACGAGCAGTACTTC. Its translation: CASSGNRDRPTYEQYF.

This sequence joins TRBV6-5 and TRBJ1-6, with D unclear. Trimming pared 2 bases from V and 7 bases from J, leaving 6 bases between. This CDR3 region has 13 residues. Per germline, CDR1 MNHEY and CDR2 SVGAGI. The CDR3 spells CASSYQPNSPLHF. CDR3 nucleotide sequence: TGTGCCAGCAGTTACCAGCCCAATTCACCCCTCCACTTT.

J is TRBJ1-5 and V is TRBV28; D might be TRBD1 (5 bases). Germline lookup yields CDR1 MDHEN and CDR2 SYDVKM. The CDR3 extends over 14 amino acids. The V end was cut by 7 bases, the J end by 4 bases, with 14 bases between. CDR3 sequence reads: CASIDSFWNQPQHF. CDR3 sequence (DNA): TGTGCCAGCATCGACAGCTTTTGGAATCAGCCCCAGCATTTT.

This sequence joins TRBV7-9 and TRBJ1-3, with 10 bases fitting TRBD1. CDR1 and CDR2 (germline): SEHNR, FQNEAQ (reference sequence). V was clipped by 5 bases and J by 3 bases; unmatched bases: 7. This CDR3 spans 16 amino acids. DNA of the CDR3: TGTGCCAGCAGCGTAGGACAGGGGGTGGATGGAAACACCATATATTTT. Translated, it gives CASSVGQGVDGNTIYF.

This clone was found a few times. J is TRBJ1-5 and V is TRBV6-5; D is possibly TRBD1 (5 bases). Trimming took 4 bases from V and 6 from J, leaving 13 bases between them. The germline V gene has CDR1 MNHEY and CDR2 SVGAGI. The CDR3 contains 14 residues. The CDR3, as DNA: TGTGCCAGCAGTTTTTCCCCAGGGCCTCAGCCCCAGCATTTT. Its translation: CASSFSPGPQPQHF.

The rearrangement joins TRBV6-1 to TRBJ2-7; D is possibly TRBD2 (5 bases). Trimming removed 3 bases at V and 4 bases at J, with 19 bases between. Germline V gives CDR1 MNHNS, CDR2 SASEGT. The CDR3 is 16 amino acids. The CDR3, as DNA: TGTGCCAGCAGTGAGAGGGCTGGGGTCGAAGGGTACGAGCAGTACGTC. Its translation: CASSERAGVEGYEQYV.

CDR3: CASKNQGPVGTEAFF. CDR3 coding DNA: TGTGCCAGCAAGAATCAGGGGCCGGTAGGGACTGAAGCTTTCTTT. This sequence joins TRBV6-5 and TRBJ1-1; D may be TRBD1 (6 bases). Germline assignment: CDR1 MNHEY and CDR2 SVGAGI. The V end lost 7 bases, the J end lost 5 bases, and 20 bases lay between the germline ends. The CDR3 is 15 amino acids.

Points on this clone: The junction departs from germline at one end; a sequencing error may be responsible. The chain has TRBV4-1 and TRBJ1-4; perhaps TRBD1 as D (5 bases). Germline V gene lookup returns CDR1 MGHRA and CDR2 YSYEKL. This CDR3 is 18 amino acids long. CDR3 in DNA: TGCGCCAGCAGGCAAGATGTGGGGCAGGGCGCAACTAATGAAAAACTGTTTTTT. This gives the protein CASRQDVGQGATNEKLFF.

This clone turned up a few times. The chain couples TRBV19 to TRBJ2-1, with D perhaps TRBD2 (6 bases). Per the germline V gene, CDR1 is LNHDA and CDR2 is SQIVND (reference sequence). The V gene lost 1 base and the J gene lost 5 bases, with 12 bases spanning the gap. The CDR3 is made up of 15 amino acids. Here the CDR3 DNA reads TGTGCCAGTAGTATAGGGGGACTGGAACACAATGAGCAGTTCTTC. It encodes CASSIGGLEHNEQFF.

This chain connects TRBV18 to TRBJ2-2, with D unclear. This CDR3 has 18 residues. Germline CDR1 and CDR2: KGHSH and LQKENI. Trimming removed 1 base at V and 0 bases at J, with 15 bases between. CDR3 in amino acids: CASSPRSVPIANTGELFF. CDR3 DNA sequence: TGTGCCAGCTCACCACGCTCGGTTCCGATAGCGAACACCGGGGAGCTGTTTTTT.

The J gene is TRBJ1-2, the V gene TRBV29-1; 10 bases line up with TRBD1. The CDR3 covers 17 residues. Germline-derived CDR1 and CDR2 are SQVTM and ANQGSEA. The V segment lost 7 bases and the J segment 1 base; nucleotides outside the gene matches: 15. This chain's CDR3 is CSDTPGQGSGINYGYTF. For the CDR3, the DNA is TGCAGCGATACCCCGGGACAGGGGTCCGGGATTAACTATGGCTACACCTTC.

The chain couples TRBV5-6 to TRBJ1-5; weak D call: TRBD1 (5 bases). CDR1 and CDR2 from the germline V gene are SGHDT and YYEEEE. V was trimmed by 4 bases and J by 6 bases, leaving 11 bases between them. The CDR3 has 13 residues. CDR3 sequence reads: CASSAGIGQPQHF. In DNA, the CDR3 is TGTGCCAGCAGCGCAGGGATAGGTCAGCCCCAGCATTTT.

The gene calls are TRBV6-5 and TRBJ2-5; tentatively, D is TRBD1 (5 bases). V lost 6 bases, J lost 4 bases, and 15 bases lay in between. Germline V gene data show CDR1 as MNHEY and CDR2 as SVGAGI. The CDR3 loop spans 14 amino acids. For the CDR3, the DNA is TGTGCCAGCAGAAGATATATAAGGGGAGAGACCCAGTACTTC. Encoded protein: CASRRYIRGETQYF.

In nucleotides, the CDR3 is TGCGCCAGCAGCCAACTGGGGACAGTTCGTGAGCAGTTCTTC. Translating gives CASSQLGTVREQFF. This rearrangement joins TRBV4-1 to TRBJ2-1, with TRBD1 matching 7 bases. This CDR3 is built from 14 residues. Per germline, CDR1 MGHRA and CDR2 YSYEKL. The ends lost 2 bases at V and 9 bases at J; junction bases unmatched: 7.

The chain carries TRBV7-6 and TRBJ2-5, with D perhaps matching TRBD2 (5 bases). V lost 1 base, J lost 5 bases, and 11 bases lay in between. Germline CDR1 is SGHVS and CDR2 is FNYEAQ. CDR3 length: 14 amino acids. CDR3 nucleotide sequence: TGTGCCAGCAGCTTAGATTCCGGGGTGGAGACCCAGTACTTC. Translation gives CASSLDSGVETQYF.

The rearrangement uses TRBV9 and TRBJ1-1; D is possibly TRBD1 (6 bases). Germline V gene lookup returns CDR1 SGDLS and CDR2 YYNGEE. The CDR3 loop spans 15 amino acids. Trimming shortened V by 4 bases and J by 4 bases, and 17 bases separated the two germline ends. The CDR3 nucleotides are TGTGCCAGCAGCCCTCGACCTGCAGGGGTCACTGAAGCTTTCTTT. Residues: CASSPRPAGVTEAFF.

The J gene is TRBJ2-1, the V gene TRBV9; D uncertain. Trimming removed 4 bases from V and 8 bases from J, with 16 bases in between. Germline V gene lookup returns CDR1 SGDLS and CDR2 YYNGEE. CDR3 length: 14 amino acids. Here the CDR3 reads CASSRTSLDYEQFF. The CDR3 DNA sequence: TGTGCCAGCAGCAGAACTTCCCTCGACTATGAGCAGTTCTTC.

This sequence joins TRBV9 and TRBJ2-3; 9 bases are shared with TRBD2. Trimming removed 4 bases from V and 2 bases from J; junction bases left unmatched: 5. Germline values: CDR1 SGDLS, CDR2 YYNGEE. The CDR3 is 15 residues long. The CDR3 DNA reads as TGTGCCAGCAGCAGCGGGGGGCGGGCCACAGATACGCAGTATTTT. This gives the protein CASSSGGRATDTQYF.